A selection of T cell receptor beta chains follows, all from one sample in a study of human T cells and chemical hapten exposure. MiXCR was run by TCRdb on the RACE reads, yielding one entry per CDR3 protein. The sample shows about 290,000 distinct CDR3 sequences, approximately 8% of them seen only once. The specimen was whole blood, collected in connection with sensitization to the hapten diphenylcyclopropenone (DPC). The receptors originated from a man aged 18 to 35 with alopecia areata. Some clones in this sample may be carry-over from other donors' samples. The conserved cysteine and the conserved F or W are not part of the CDR3 here. The order of the fields is V gene, J gene, CDR3 protein.

V gene: TRBV6-2/TRBV6-3; J gene: TRBJ2-2; CDR3 protein: ASSRLGELF
V gene: TRBV7-2; J gene: TRBJ1-3; CDR3 protein: ASSFGQGHTLGNTIY
V gene: TRBV20-1; J gene: TRBJ1-5; CDR3 protein: SARDEAGSNQPQH
V gene: TRBV7-2; J gene: TRBJ1-1; CDR3 protein: ASSFTGGTEAF
V gene: TRBV28; J gene: TRBJ1-1; CDR3 protein: ASSEDRTGQAF
V gene: TRBV9; J gene: TRBJ1-5; CDR3 protein: ASSDNGVSNQPQH
V gene: TRBV5-1; J gene: TRBJ2-6; CDR3 protein: ASSLTGSGANVLT
V gene: TRBV10-3; J gene: TRBJ1-2; CDR3 protein: ASNGGANYGYT
V gene: TRBV6-2/TRBV6-3; J gene: TRBJ1-2; CDR3 protein: ASSYPNAGGYT
V gene: TRBV5-6; J gene: TRBJ1-1; CDR3 protein: ASSFARSNTEAF
V gene: TRBV4-1; J gene: TRBJ1-2; CDR3 protein: ASSQLFGQGYT
V gene: TRBV5-1; J gene: TRBJ2-6; CDR3 protein: ASSPREALPAGANVLT
V gene: TRBV29-1; J gene: TRBJ2-3; CDR3 protein: SVEGDSTDTQY
V gene: TRBV7-8; J gene: TRBJ1-2; CDR3 protein: ASSLSPTGVVNYGYT
V gene: TRBV11-2; J gene: TRBJ1-1; CDR3 protein: ASGLKTRQGQNTEAF
V gene: TRBV27; J gene: TRBJ2-1; CDR3 protein: ASSLYSTSSYNEQF
V gene: TRBV6-6; J gene: TRBJ2-7; CDR3 protein: ASSYSTGGEQY
V gene: TRBV4-2; J gene: TRBJ2-1; CDR3 protein: ASSLTGEQF
V gene: TRBV5-1; J gene: TRBJ2-2; CDR3 protein: ASSGLAGNTGELF
V gene: TRBV3-1; J gene: TRBJ2-1; CDR3 protein: ASSQRTSGGGNEQF
V gene: TRBV28; J gene: TRBJ2-3; CDR3 protein: ASSFYGSSTDTQY
V gene: TRBV12-5; J gene: TRBJ2-3; CDR3 protein: ASGFGGGAGDTQY
V gene: TRBV14; J gene: TRBJ2-4; CDR3 protein: ASSRDRTIQY
V gene: TRBV20-1; J gene: TRBJ1-3; CDR3 protein: SAQGQGAEGNTIY
V gene: TRBV10-3; J gene: TRBJ1-4; CDR3 protein: AISGTGFNEKLF
V gene: TRBV11-2; J gene: TRBJ2-5; CDR3 protein: ASSQRQGARQETQY
V gene: TRBV20-1; J gene: TRBJ2-2; CDR3 protein: SARVTRAGELF
V gene: TRBV5-1; J gene: TRBJ2-1; CDR3 protein: ASSFGLAATNEQF
V gene: TRBV20-1; J gene: TRBJ1-1; CDR3 protein: SARPPRTGATEAF
V gene: TRBV12-3/TRBV12-4; J gene: TRBJ1-6; CDR3 protein: ASSFGISPLH
V gene: TRBV6-5; J gene: TRBJ2-1; CDR3 protein: ASSYRRRGDYNEQF
V gene: TRBV6-5; J gene: TRBJ1-2; CDR3 protein: ASRKGDRGYYGYT
V gene: TRBV12-3/TRBV12-4; J gene: TRBJ2-2; CDR3 protein: ASRPSGQGAGELF
V gene: TRBV5-1; J gene: TRBJ2-3; CDR3 protein: ASSFGIRTDTQY
V gene: TRBV29-1; J gene: TRBJ2-7; CDR3 protein: STPRRDRGHEQY
V gene: TRBV6-6; J gene: TRBJ2-3; CDR3 protein: ASSLSSGPDTQY
V gene: TRBV25-1; J gene: TRBJ1-4; CDR3 protein: ASSDFSGATNEKLF
V gene: TRBV28; J gene: TRBJ1-6; CDR3 protein: ASSSQGQLASPLH
V gene: TRBV19; J gene: TRBJ1-5; CDR3 protein: ASSIGQGFDQPQH
V gene: TRBV6-5; J gene: TRBJ1-2; CDR3 protein: ASSYGAGVGYT